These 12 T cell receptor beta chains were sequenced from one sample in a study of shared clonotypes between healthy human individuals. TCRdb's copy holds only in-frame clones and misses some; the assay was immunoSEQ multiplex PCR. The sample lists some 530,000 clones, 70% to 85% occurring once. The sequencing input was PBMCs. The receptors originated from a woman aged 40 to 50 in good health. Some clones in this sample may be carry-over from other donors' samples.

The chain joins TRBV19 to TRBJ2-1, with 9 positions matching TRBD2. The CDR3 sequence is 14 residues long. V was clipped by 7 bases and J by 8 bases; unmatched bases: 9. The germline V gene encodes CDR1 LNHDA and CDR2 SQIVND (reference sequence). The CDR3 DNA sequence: TGTGCCAGTAAGCCTAGCGGGACCCCCTATGAGCAGTTCTTC. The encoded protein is CASKPSGTPYEQFF.

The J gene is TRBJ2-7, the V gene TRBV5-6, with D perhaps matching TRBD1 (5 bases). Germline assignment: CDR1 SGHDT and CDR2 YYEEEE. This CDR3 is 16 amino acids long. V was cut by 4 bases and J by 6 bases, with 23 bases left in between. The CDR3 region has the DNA TGTGCCAGCAGCAGACGCCTGAACCTGGACACGGCCGAGCAGTACTTC. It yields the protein CASSRRLNLDTAEQYF.

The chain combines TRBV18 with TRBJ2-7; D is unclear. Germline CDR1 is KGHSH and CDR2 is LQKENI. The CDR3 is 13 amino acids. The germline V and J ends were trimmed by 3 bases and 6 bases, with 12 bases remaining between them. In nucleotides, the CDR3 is TGTGCCAGCTCACCGATTCAGTACAGCGAGCAGTACTTC. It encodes CASSPIQYSEQYF.

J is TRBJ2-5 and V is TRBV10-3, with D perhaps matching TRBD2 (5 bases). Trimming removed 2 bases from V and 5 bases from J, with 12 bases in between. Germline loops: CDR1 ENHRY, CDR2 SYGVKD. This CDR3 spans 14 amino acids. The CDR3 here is CAISERRGWETQYF. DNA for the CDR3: TGTGCCATCAGTGAGAGGAGAGGGTGGGAGACCCAGTACTTC.

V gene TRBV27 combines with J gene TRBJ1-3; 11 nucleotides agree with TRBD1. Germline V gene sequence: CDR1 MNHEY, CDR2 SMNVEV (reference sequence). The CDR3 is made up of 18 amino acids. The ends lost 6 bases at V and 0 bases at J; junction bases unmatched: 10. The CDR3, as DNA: TGTGCCAGCAGCCCCCCGGTCGGGACAGGGGGCTCTGGAAACACCATATATTTT. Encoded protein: CASSPPVGTGGSGNTIYF.

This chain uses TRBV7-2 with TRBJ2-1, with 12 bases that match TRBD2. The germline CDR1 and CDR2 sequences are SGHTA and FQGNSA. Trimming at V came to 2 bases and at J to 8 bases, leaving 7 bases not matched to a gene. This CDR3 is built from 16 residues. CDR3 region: CASSLPSGRASHEQFF. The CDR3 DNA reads TGTGCCAGCAGCTTACCTAGCGGGAGGGCCTCCCATGAGCAGTTCTTC.

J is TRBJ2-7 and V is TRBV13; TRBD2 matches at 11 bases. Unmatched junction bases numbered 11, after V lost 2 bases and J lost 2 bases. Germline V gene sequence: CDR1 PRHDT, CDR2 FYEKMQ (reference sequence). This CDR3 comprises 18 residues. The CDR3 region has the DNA TGTGCCAGCAGCTTACGATGGTCCCCGACTAGCGGGGCCTACGAGCAGTACTTC. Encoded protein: CASSLRWSPTSGAYEQYF.

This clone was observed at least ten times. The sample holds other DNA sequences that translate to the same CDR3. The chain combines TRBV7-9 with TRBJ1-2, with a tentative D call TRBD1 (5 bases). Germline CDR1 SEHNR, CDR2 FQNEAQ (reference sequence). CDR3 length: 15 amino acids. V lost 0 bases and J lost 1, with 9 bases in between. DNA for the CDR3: TGTGCCAGCAGCTTAGCGCTCGGGGGTAACTATGGCTACACCTTC. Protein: CASSLALGGNYGYTF.

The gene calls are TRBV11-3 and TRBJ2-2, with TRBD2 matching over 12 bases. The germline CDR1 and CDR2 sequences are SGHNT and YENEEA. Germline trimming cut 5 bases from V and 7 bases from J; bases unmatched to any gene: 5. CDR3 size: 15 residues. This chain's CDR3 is CASSGGLAGHGELFF. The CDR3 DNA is TGTGCCAGCAGCGGGGGACTAGCGGGCCACGGGGAGCTGTTTTTT.

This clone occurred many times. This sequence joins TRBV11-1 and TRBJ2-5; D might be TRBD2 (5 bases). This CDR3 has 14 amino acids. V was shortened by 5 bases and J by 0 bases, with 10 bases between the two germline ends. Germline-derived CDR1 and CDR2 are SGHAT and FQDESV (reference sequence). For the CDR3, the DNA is TGTGCCAGCAGCCGTCTAGCTAACCAAGAGACCCAGTACTTC. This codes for CASSRLANQETQYF.

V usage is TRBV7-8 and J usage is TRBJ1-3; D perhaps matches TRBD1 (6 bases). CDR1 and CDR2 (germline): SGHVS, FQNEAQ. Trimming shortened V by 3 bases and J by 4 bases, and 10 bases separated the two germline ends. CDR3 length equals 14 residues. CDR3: CASSFRGRGNTIYF. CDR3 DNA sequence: TGTGCCAGCAGCTTCCGGGGGCGAGGAAACACCATATATTTT.

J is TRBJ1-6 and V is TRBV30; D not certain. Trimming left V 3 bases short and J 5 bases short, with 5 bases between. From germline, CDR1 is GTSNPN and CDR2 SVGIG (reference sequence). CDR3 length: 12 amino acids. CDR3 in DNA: TGTGCCTGGAGGGAGAATAATTCACCCCTCCACTTT. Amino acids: CAWRENNSPLHF.